This TCR beta chain originates from a study of cytomegalovirus exposure and HLA in healthy donors. Germline loops: CDR1 LNHNV, CDR2 YYDKDF (reference sequence). There are 14 residues in the CDR3. V lost 1 base and J lost 1, with 7 bases in between. The PCR ran on 60 Vbeta and 13 Jbeta primers. TCRdb's copy holds only in-frame clones and misses some; the assay was immunoSEQ multiplex PCR. The sample holds approximately 90,000 clones, approximately 57% seen once. Sequencing was done on a sample of PBMCs. This clonotype was sampled from a woman under 40 in good health and CMV-seronegative. This chain links TRBV15 with TRBJ1-2, with no clear D. CDR3 loop: CATSRGGGNYGYTF. CDR3 sequence (DNA): TGTGCCACCAGCAGAGGAGGCGGTAACTATGGCTACACCTTC.